These 10 T cell receptor beta chains came from one sample sequenced in a study of blood T cell repertoires in COVID-19. Produced via immunoSEQ multiplex PCR; TCRdb's table is partial and in-frame only. The table shows around 300,000 clones, with 70% to 90% occurring only once. The sequencing sample was made of peripheral blood. These receptors were collected from a woman between 50 and 59 years old with active or convalescent COVID-19.

The chain joins TRBV7-2 to TRBJ1-2, with 7 bases fitting TRBD1. Germline CDR1 reads SGHTA; CDR2 reads FQGNSA. There are 13 residues in the CDR3. The trim removed 5 bases at V and 8 bases at J, leaving 8 bases unmatched. CDR3 protein: CASSQRQGRGYTF. CDR3 DNA sequence: TGTGCCAGCAGCCAAAGACAGGGCCGGGGCTACACCTTC.

This chain connects TRBV28 to TRBJ1-1; D call uncertain. Germline V lookup: CDR1 MDHEN, CDR2 SYDVKM. The CDR3 runs to 12 residues. The ends were cut back, 7 bases at V and 4 bases at J, with 10 bases in the middle. The chain's CDR3 is CASTWSGTEAFF. As DNA, the CDR3 is TGTGCCAGCACCTGGTCGGGCACTGAAGCTTTCTTT.

V and J are TRBV18 and TRBJ1-5, with 7 bases matching TRBD1. In germline, CDR1 is KGHSH, CDR2 LQKENI. This CDR3 contains 22 residues. With 6 bases clipped from V and 0 bases from J, the junction kept 26 bases outside the gene matches. Written as DNA, the CDR3 is TGTGCCAGCTCTCCGTGGAGCCACAGGGGCCGAAATGGCCGAAATAGCAATCAGCCCCAGCATTTT. Encoded protein: CASSPWSHRGRNGRNSNQPQHF. The complete variable domain, with remaining parts taken from reference TRBV18 and TRBJ1-5, reads NAGVMQNPRHLVRRRGQEARLRCSPMKGHSHVYWYRQLPEEGLKFMVYLQKENIIDESGMPKERFSAEFPKEGPSILRIQQVVRGDSAAYFCASSPWSHRGRNGRNSNQPQHFGDGTRLSIL.

This chain links TRBV6-1 with TRBJ1-1; no firm D call. The germline gives CDR1 MNHNS, CDR2 SASEGT. Between the trimmed V and J ends, which lost 3 bases and 8 bases, there was a span of 7 bases. This CDR3 contains 11 residues. The CDR3 region has the DNA TGTGCCAGCAGTGAGGGCAGGGAAGCTTTCTTT. Its protein is CASSEGREAFF.

The chain recombines TRBV10-3 with TRBJ1-2, with D tentatively TRBD1 (5 bases). The CDR3 length is 11 residues. With 6 bases removed from V and 6 bases from J, the gap between germline ends came to 8 bases. The germline gives CDR1 ENHRY, CDR2 SYGVKD. The CDR3 spells CAISAGDGYTF. DNA for the CDR3: TGTGCCATCAGCGCGGGGGATGGCTACACCTTC.

This rearrangement joins TRBV6-5 to TRBJ2-1, with 7 bases aligning to TRBD2. Per germline, CDR1 MNHEY and CDR2 SVGAGI. There are 15 residues in the CDR3. Unmatched junction bases numbered 8, after V lost 5 bases and J lost 4 bases. The CDR3 bases are TGTGCCAGCAGTCCACTATCGGGGGGTTACAATGAGCAGTTCTTC. It specifies CASSPLSGGYNEQFF.

The genes are TRBV2 and TRBJ1-2; weak D call: TRBD1 (6 bases). This CDR3 has 14 amino acids. V was trimmed by 7 bases and J by 6 bases, leaving 18 bases between them. Per the germline V gene, CDR1 is SNHLY and CDR2 is FYNNEI. In nucleotides, the CDR3 is TGTGCCAGCAAAGGGGTGATTGGGGGCCATGGCTACACCTTC. Translated: CASKGVIGGHGYTF.

The chain carries TRBV9 and TRBJ2-1; 11 bases match TRBD2. J was trimmed by 3 bases and V by 3 bases; bases with no gene match: 5. The CDR3 consists of 16 residues. CDR1 and CDR2 (germline): SGDLS, YYNGEE. The CDR3 sequence: CASSGGTSGGYNEQFF. In DNA form, the CDR3 reads TGTGCCAGCAGCGGAGGAACTAGCGGGGGCTACAATGAGCAGTTCTTC.

This clone has only one observation. This rearrangement joins TRBV6-2 or TRBV6-3 to TRBJ1-2; D might be TRBD1 (6 bases). The CDR3 spans 14 residues. The germline V and J ends were trimmed by 5 bases and 4 bases, with 14 bases remaining between them. Germline V CDR1 and CDR2: MNHEY, SVGEGT. CDR3 loop: CASSRSTGAYGYTF. In DNA form, the CDR3 reads TGTGCCAGCAGTAGGTCGACAGGAGCCTATGGCTACACCTTC.

This chain joins TRBV19 and TRBJ1-1; TRBD1 is a possible D gene (5 bases). Trimming took 6 bases from V and 7 from J, leaving 12 bases between them. From germline, CDR1 is LNHDA and CDR2 SQIVND (reference sequence). The CDR3 runs 12 residues. CDR3: CASRQGAREAFF. The CDR3 DNA sequence: TGTGCCAGTAGACAAGGGGCCCGTGAAGCTTTCTTT.